Below are 31 T cell receptor beta chains sequenced from a single sample in a study of memory CD4+ T cells and cytomegalovirus serostatus. The sort gate was single viable CD3+CD4+CD8-CD45RO+ cells for memory CD4+ T cells. Measured with immunoSEQ multiplex PCR; TCRdb has only the in-frame clones, and not every one. The sample includes about 57,000 clones, around 80% seen only once; the top ten take 0.75% to 0.85%. The sequenced sample consisted of memory CD4+ T cells from blood. These receptors were collected from an adult in good health and CMV-seronegative.

CDR3 loop: CASSSGAGGQTDTQYF. The DNA of the CDR3 is TGTGCCAGCAGTTCGGGGGCGGGAGGGCAAACAGATACGCAGTATTTT. The chain has TRBV6-6 and TRBJ2-3; 9 bases line up with TRBD2. The CDR3 covers 16 residues. The V and J ends lost 4 bases and 3 bases, in that order; junction bases with no gene match: 8. Germline V lookup: CDR1 MNHNY, CDR2 SVGAGI (reference sequence).

This clone has a handful of counts. This rearrangement joins TRBV6-6 to TRBJ2-1; 12 bases agree with TRBD2. Germline V lookup: CDR1 MNHNY, CDR2 SVGAGI (reference sequence). J gave up 6 bases and V 5 bases, and 5 bases lay outside the gene matches. CDR3 length: 15 amino acids. The CDR3 DNA sequence: TGTGCCAGCAGTAACCTAGCGGGAGGGGGCAATGAGCAGTTCTTC. Protein: CASSNLAGGGNEQFF.

The V and J genes are TRBV2 and TRBJ2-5; the match to TRBD2 covers 8 bases. Per germline, CDR1 SNHLY and CDR2 FYNNEI. V lost 4 bases, J lost 4 bases, and 8 bases stayed unmatched. The CDR3 is 15 amino acids. The CDR3 region is CASSVLVAGIETQYF. The DNA for the CDR3 is TGTGCCAGCAGTGTTTTGGTAGCGGGGATAGAGACCCAGTACTTC. The variable domain in full, with the rest retrieved from reference TRBV2 and TRBJ2-5, is EPEVTQTPSHQVTQMGQEVILRCVPISNHLYFYWYRQILGQKVEFLVSFYNNEISEKSEIFDDQFSVERPDGSNFTLKIRSTKLEDSAMYFCASSVLVAGIETQYFGPGTRLLVL.

This clone was counted a few times. This chain connects TRBV27 to TRBJ1-5, with D uncertain. This CDR3 has 14 residues. V was shortened by 0 bases and J by 6 bases, with 9 bases between the two germline ends. Germline V lookup: CDR1 MNHEY, CDR2 SMNVEV (reference sequence). The chain's CDR3 is CASSLSQVAQPQHF. Here the CDR3 DNA reads TGTGCCAGCAGTTTATCCCAGGTGGCTCAGCCCCAGCATTTT.

J is TRBJ1-1 and V is TRBV5-4, with D unclear. The CDR3 has 15 amino acids. The germline V and J ends were trimmed by 0 bases and 0 bases, with 9 bases remaining between them. Germline V gives CDR1 SGHNT, CDR2 YYREEE (reference sequence). The CDR3 spells CASSLGSNMNTEAFF. DNA for the CDR3: TGTGCCAGCAGCTTGGGGAGTAACATGAACACTGAAGCTTTCTTT.

V usage is TRBV7-9 and J usage is TRBJ2-7; D uncertain. This CDR3 is built from 16 residues. The V gene lost 2 bases and the J gene lost 0 bases, with 14 bases spanning the gap. The germline gives CDR1 SEHNR, CDR2 FQNEAQ (reference sequence). The chain's CDR3 is CASSLMTARSSYEQYF. The DNA for the CDR3 is TGTGCCAGCAGCTTAATGACCGCCAGAAGCTCCTACGAGCAGTACTTC.

The chain employs TRBV5-8 and TRBJ1-4; possibly TRBD1 for D (6 bases). This CDR3 has 15 amino acids. The germline V gene encodes CDR1 SGHTS and CDR2 YDEGEE. Trimming shortened V by 4 bases and J by 5 bases, and 15 bases separated the two germline ends. The DNA of the CDR3 is TGTGCCAGCAGCACCCGGGGGCGCCCAAATGAAAAACTGTTTTTT. Encoded protein: CASSTRGRPNEKLFF.

This clone was seen only a few times. Additional DNA sequences in this sample encode the identical CDR3. The chain carries TRBV5-6 and TRBJ1-6, with 10 bases that match TRBD1. The junction had 0 bases not matched to a gene; V was cut back by 3 bases and J by 6 bases. CDR3 length equals 14 residues. Germline CDR1 reads SGHDT; CDR2 reads YYEEEE. The CDR3 DNA reads as TGTGCCAGCAGCTGGGACAGGGGTAATTCACCCCTCCACTTT. Its translation is CASSWDRGNSPLHF.

CDR3 coding DNA: TGTGCCAGCAGCGAAAAGTCCCCGACTGTGTCCTACAATGAGCAGTTCTTC. Translating it yields CASSEKSPTVSYNEQFF. The chain links TRBV7-3 to TRBJ2-1, with D uncertain. Per germline, CDR1 SGHTA and CDR2 FQGTGA. The CDR3 loop spans 17 amino acids. With 5 bases removed from V and 1 base from J, the gap between germline ends came to 18 bases.

This clone was seen just once. V usage is TRBV6-4 and J usage is TRBJ2-1; weak D call: TRBD2 (5 bases). This CDR3 is 15 amino acids long. V was trimmed by 8 bases and J by 4 bases, leaving 18 bases between them. Germline assignment: CDR1 MRHNA and CDR2 SNTAGT. The CDR3 region has the DNA TGTGCCAGCGGCCCACTAGGGTCCTCTTACAATGAGCAGTTCTTC. It translates to CASGPLGSSYNEQFF.

This chain links TRBV10-1 with TRBJ2-7; D is perhaps TRBD2 (5 bases). The ends were cut back, 2 bases at V and 7 bases at J, with 15 bases in the middle. Germline V CDR1 and CDR2: WNHNN, SYGVQD (reference sequence). The CDR3 covers 14 residues. This CDR3 is CASSEVGIGGEQYF. Written as DNA, the CDR3 is TGCGCCAGCAGTGAGGTGGGAATTGGCGGGGAGCAGTACTTC.

V usage is TRBV10-3 and J usage is TRBJ2-1; a possible D gene is TRBD2 (5 bases). Trimming pared 2 bases from V and 0 bases from J, leaving 14 bases between. This CDR3 is built from 17 residues. The germline CDR1 and CDR2 sequences are ENHRY and SYGVKD. In nucleotides, the CDR3 is TGTGCCATCAGTGAGAAGCAGGTGGGGAGCTCCTACAATGAGCAGTTCTTC. It specifies CAISEKQVGSSYNEQFF.

This clone was seen just once. This sequence joins TRBV19 and TRBJ1-5, with D possibly being TRBD1 (6 bases). CDR1 is LNHDA, CDR2 SQIVND, per germline (reference sequence). The V end was cut by 3 bases, the J end by 6 bases, with 12 bases between. The CDR3 extends over 14 amino acids. The CDR3 spells CASSIEQGFQPQHF. In DNA, the CDR3 is TGTGCCAGTAGTATTGAACAGGGTTTTCAGCCCCAGCATTTT.

The gene calls are TRBV5-8 and TRBJ2-7; D possibly corresponds to TRBD1 (6 bases). Germline loops: CDR1 SGHTS, CDR2 YDEGEE. Trimming cost V 7 bases and J 2 bases, with 16 bases left between them. This CDR3 is 14 amino acids long. CDR3 protein: CASEKQGIAYEQYF. DNA for the CDR3: TGTGCCAGCGAGAAGCAGGGGATCGCCTACGAGCAGTACTTC.

The chain employs TRBV6-5 and TRBJ1-6; 8 nucleotides match TRBD1. Germline values: CDR1 MNHEY, CDR2 SVGAGI. CDR3 length equals 14 residues. Losses at the gene ends were 2 bases for V and 8 bases for J; bases not matched to a gene: 2. CDR3 sequence (DNA): TGTGCCAGCAGTTACCGGACAGGGCATTCACCCCTCCACTTT. It is translated as CASSYRTGHSPLHF.

The rearrangement joins TRBV6-5 to TRBJ1-6; the match to TRBD1 covers 7 bases. This CDR3 is built from 14 residues. CDR1 is MNHEY, CDR2 SVGAGI, per germline. Trimming removed 4 bases from V and 8 bases from J; junction bases left unmatched: 5. CDR3 residues: CASSWDQGDSPLHF. In DNA form, the CDR3 reads TGTGCCAGCAGTTGGGACCAGGGGGATTCACCCCTCCACTTT.

This chain uses TRBV7-2 with TRBJ2-3, with D possibly being TRBD1 (6 bases). Looked up from germline, CDR1 is SGHTA and CDR2 is FQGNSA. The V end lost 3 bases, the J end lost 5 bases, and 18 bases lay between the germline ends. This CDR3 comprises 16 residues. This chain's CDR3 is CASSFGGIGRGDTQYF. CDR3 nucleotides: TGTGCCAGCAGCTTTGGGGGCATCGGTAGGGGAGATACGCAGTATTTT.

CDR3 nucleotide sequence: TGTGCCAGCAGTTTACCCGGTGGGGGGGCGAGTTTAAGTAGCTACACCTTC. This encodes CASSLPGGGASLSSYTF. The chain combines TRBV28 with TRBJ1-2, with D possibly TRBD1 on 6 matching bases. The CDR3 has 17 amino acids. V lost 2 bases, J lost 9 bases, and 25 bases lay in between. CDR1 and CDR2 from the germline V gene are MDHEN and SYDVKM.

This chain joins TRBV18 and TRBJ2-1; D may be TRBD1 (5 bases). Germline assignment: CDR1 KGHSH and CDR2 LQKENI. V was cut by 6 bases and J by 5 bases, with 14 bases left in between. The CDR3 extends over 14 amino acids. CDR3 bases: TGTGCCAGCTCCCGGGCCTTGGACAACAATGAGCAGTTCTTC. Its translation is CASSRALDNNEQFF.

The rearrangement links TRBV29-1 to TRBJ1-1, with a possible D match to TRBD1 (5 bases). CDR1 and CDR2 (germline): SQVTM, ANQGSEA. V was shortened by 3 bases and J by 5 bases, with 10 bases between the two germline ends. The CDR3 contains 12 residues. For the CDR3, the DNA is TGCAGCGTTGATCAGGGAGGGACTGAAGCTTTCTTT. This gives the protein CSVDQGGTEAFF.

The gene calls are TRBV4-1 and TRBJ1-3, with TRBD1 matching 8 bases. CDR1 and CDR2 (germline): MGHRA, YSYEKL. The V segment lost 8 bases and the J segment 7 bases; nucleotides outside the gene matches: 10. The CDR3 is 14 amino acids. As DNA, the CDR3 is TGCGCCAGCGGACAGGGTGTTCTAGGTAACACCATATATTTT. It translates to CASGQGVLGNTIYF.

V gene TRBV14 combines with J gene TRBJ2-3; D is perhaps TRBD2 (5 bases). The CDR3 is made up of 16 amino acids. The germline V and J ends were trimmed by 1 base and 2 bases, with 13 bases remaining between them. Germline loops: CDR1 SGHDN, CDR2 FVKESK. Here the CDR3 DNA reads TGTGCCAGCAGCCAAGGTCTGAGTGACTACACAGATACGCAGTATTTT. Its translation: CASSQGLSDYTDTQYF.

The gene calls are TRBV7-8 and TRBJ1-1; 8 nucleotides match TRBD1. CDR1 and CDR2 (germline): SGHVS, FQNEAQ. The CDR3 is made up of 15 amino acids. The J segment lost 5 bases and the V segment lost 1 base, leaving 6 bases of the junction unmatched. CDR3 in amino acids: CASSLDWTGKTEAFF. The DNA of the CDR3 is TGTGCCAGCAGCTTAGACTGGACAGGGAAAACTGAAGCTTTCTTT.

The rearrangement joins TRBV11-3 to TRBJ2-5, with TRBD1 matching over 9 bases. Losses at the gene ends were 5 bases for V and 4 bases for J; bases not matched to a gene: 11. Per the germline V gene, CDR1 is SGHNT and CDR2 is YENEEA. The CDR3 has 16 residues. The CDR3 loop is CASSPRDRELGETQYF. DNA for the CDR3: TGTGCCAGCAGCCCCCGGGACAGGGAGTTGGGAGAGACCCAGTACTTC.

This chain joins TRBV6-1 and TRBJ2-1; 10 positions match TRBD2. V shed 3 bases and J 9 bases; nucleotides not matched to a gene: 11. The germline V gene has CDR1 MNHNS and CDR2 SASEGT. The CDR3 is made up of 16 amino acids. The CDR3 sequence: CASSDHGLAGVIEQFF. DNA of the CDR3: TGTGCCAGCAGTGACCACGGGCTAGCGGGGGTGATTGAGCAGTTCTTC.

The chain carries TRBV2 and TRBJ2-4; 9 bases fit TRBD1. The CDR3 totals 14 residues. Trimming removed 8 bases from V and 8 bases from J; junction bases left unmatched: 10. Germline V gene data show CDR1 as SNHLY and CDR2 as FYNNEI. The CDR3 nucleotides are TGTGCCAGCGGGGGAAGGGACAGGGATGACATTCAGTACTTC. Its protein is CASGGRDRDDIQYF.

This CDR3 reads CASSLASGSTGELFF. CDR3 sequence (DNA): TGTGCCAGCAGCTTAGCCAGCGGGAGCACCGGGGAGCTGTTTTTT. The gene calls are TRBV11-2 and TRBJ2-2, with 8 bases matching TRBD2. The CDR3 length is 15 residues. V was clipped by 1 base and J by 4 bases; unmatched bases: 2. The germline V gene encodes CDR1 SGHAT and CDR2 FQNNGV.

The genes are TRBV7-9 and TRBJ1-2; 8 positions match TRBD1. The CDR3 runs to 16 residues. The V gene's germline CDR1 is SEHNR and CDR2 FQNEAQ (reference sequence). The junction had 8 bases not matched to a gene; V was cut back by 3 bases and J by 2 bases. The CDR3 sequence is CASSLHSGGANYGYTF. As DNA, the CDR3 is TGTGCCAGCAGCTTGCACTCAGGGGGCGCGAACTATGGCTACACCTTC.

The rearrangement joins TRBV7-9 to TRBJ1-1; 7 nucleotides line up with TRBD1. This CDR3 comprises 16 residues. Germline CDR1 reads SEHNR; CDR2 reads FQNEAQ (reference sequence). V was clipped by 2 bases and J by 10 bases; unmatched bases: 16. The CDR3 region is CASSLRTGAGGFGAFF. The CDR3 nucleotides read TGTGCCAGCAGCTTAAGAACAGGGGCGGGTGGATTTGGAGCTTTCTTT.

This clone was recorded a few times. The CDR3 loop is CATARGRGIEQYF. The DNA for the CDR3 is TGTGCCACCGCTCGGGGCAGGGGCATCGAGCAGTACTTC. The gene calls are TRBV15 and TRBJ2-7, with a weak D call TRBD1 (6 bases). Germline values: CDR1 LNHNV, CDR2 YYDKDF (reference sequence). Trimming took off 8 bases at V and 6 bases at J, with 17 bases between the two ends. The CDR3 covers 13 residues.

V gene TRBV7-9 combines with J gene TRBJ2-7; 7 nucleotides match TRBD2. CDR1 is SEHNR, CDR2 FQNEAQ, per germline (reference sequence). This CDR3 is built from 15 residues. The ends lost 5 bases at V and 6 bases at J; junction bases unmatched: 13. CDR3 coding DNA: TGTGCCAGCAGCCGAGGAGAAGGGACTACTAGCGAGCAGTACTTC. This encodes CASSRGEGTTSEQYF.